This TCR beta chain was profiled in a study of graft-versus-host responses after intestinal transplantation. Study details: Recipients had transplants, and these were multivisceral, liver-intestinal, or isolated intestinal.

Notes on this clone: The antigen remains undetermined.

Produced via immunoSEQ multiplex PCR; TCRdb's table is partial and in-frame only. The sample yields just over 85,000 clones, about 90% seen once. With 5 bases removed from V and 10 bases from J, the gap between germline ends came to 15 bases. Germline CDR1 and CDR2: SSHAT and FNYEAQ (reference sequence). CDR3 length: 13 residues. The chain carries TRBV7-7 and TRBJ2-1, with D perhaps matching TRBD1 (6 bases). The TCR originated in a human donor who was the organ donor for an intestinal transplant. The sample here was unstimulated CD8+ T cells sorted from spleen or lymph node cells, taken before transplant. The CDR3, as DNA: TGTGCCAGCAGCGGAGCACAGGGTTGGGAGCAGTTCTTC. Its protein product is CASSGAQGWEQFF.